The present T cell receptor (beta chain) was sequenced within a study of cytomegalovirus exposure and HLA in healthy donors. Study conclusions and caveats: Most sequenced TCRs were rare (though some public TCRs occurred in many donors). Both high specificity and high sensitivity reportedly marked the classifier's diagnosis of cytomegalovirus status. Investigators reported 150 to 200 TCR beta chains as tied to cytomegalovirus.

The donors were members of the roughly 130-subject validation cohort (separate from the 666-subject first cohort). As regards this clone: As yet, its antigen is unknown.

Repertoires were generated with immunoSEQ multiplex PCR, while TCRdb's copy carries only in-frame clones and drops some. The sample lists around 140,000 clones, roughly 90% occurring once. This CDR3 comprises 14 residues. Germline CDR1 and CDR2: MDHEN and SYDVKM. Trimming left V 3 bases short and J 4 bases short, with 7 bases between. The sample consisted of PBMCs. The receptor's source is a man younger than 35 in good health and CMV-seropositive. The genes are TRBV28 and TRBJ1-6; D gene ambiguous. This chain's CDR3 is CASSLSPYNSPLHF. The CDR3 nucleotides are TGTGCCAGCAGTTTGAGCCCTTATAATTCACCCCTCCACTTT.